This T cell receptor beta chain was documented in a study of blood T cell repertoires in COVID-19. The overall study: Samples taken during acute and convalescent COVID-19 were collected in the United States, Italy and Spain. Sample material is recorded as cDNA or gDNA derived from T cells, B-cell-depleted T cells, or PBMCs.

Looked up from germline, CDR1 is SGHVS and CDR2 is FNYEAQ. The J segment lost 2 bases and the V segment lost 5 bases, leaving 8 bases of the junction unmatched. The CDR3 is 16 residues long. Original analysis: Amplification of reference gene primers provided the estimated nucleated cell counts. Using immunoSEQ multiplex PCR, the repertoire was profiled, and TCRdb retains in-frame clones only, with some absent. V and J calls and clone size are copied from that table; D and trimming were computed from the DNA. The table includes some 220,000 clones, 70% to 85% detected once. The clonotype comes from a man aged 50-60 years with active or convalescent COVID-19. The sequencing input was peripheral blood. The chain combines TRBV7-6 with TRBJ2-1, with 8 nucleotides matching TRBD2. CDR3 coding DNA: TGTGCCAGCAGCCTAACGGGGGGGCACGCCTACAATGAGCAGTTCTTC. This sequence encodes CASSLTGGHAYNEQFF.